The 10 T cell receptor beta chains below were found in one sample sequenced in a study of cytomegalovirus exposure and HLA in healthy donors. The PCR made use of 60 Vbeta and 13 Jbeta primers. The method was immunoSEQ multiplex PCR; TCRdb's version includes in-frame clones alone and lacks a portion of them. The sample yields about 89,000 clones, 85% seen once. Material: PBMCs. Source of these receptors: a middle-aged man in good health and CMV-seropositive.

V and J are TRBV6-6 and TRBJ1-1; maybe TRBD1 (5 bases). Trimming removed 2 bases at V and 7 bases at J, with 11 bases between. From germline, CDR1 is MNHNY and CDR2 SVGAGI (reference sequence). This CDR3 is 13 amino acids long. The CDR3 nucleotides are TGTGCCAGCAGTTACCAGCGGGGCAGTGAAGCTTTCTTT. Protein sequence: CASSYQRGSEAFF.

V and J are TRBV18 and TRBJ1-2; D gene ambiguous. Trimming shortened V by 2 bases and J by 3 bases, and 7 bases separated the two germline ends. This CDR3 contains 13 residues. Germline CDR1 reads KGHSH; CDR2 reads LQKENI. The chain's CDR3 is CASSPAGDYGYTF. The CDR3 DNA sequence: TGTGCCAGCTCACCAGCCGGGGACTATGGCTACACCTTC. The entire variable domain, with the rest obtained from reference TRBV18 and TRBJ1-2, is as follows: NAGVMQNPRHLVRRRGQEARLRCSPMKGHSHVYWYRQLPEEGLKFMVYLQKENIIDESGMPKERFSAEFPKEGPSILRIQQVVRGDSAAYFCASSPAGDYGYTFGSGTRLTVV.

The V call is TRBV10-1, the J call TRBJ2-5; D is perhaps TRBD2 (6 bases). Germline V gives CDR1 WNHNN, CDR2 SYGVQD (reference sequence). The CDR3 totals 15 residues. Trimming shortened V by 6 bases and J by 2 bases, and 16 bases separated the two germline ends. The CDR3 spells CASSEGLARQETQYF. In DNA form, the CDR3 reads TGCGCCAGCAGCGAGGGGCTAGCGAGGCAAGAGACCCAGTACTTC.

The rearrangement links TRBV15 to TRBJ2-2; D is unclear. V shed 0 bases and J shed 6 bases, with 8 bases lying between them. In germline, CDR1 is LNHNV, CDR2 YYDKDF (reference sequence). This CDR3 comprises 14 residues. The chain's CDR3 is CATSRDSFPGELFF. CDR3 nucleotides: TGTGCCACCAGCAGAGATTCGTTCCCCGGGGAGCTGTTTTTT.

Here the CDR3 reads CASSGERLAGHLAKNIQYF. The DNA of the CDR3 is TGTGCCAGCAGTGGAGAGCGCCTAGCGGGCCATCTAGCCAAAAACATTCAGTACTTC. The V call is TRBV6-1, the J call TRBJ2-4; 8 bases agree with TRBD2. Germline V CDR1 and CDR2: MNHNS, SASEGT. With 4 bases clipped from V and 0 bases from J, the junction kept 14 bases outside the gene matches. This CDR3 is 19 amino acids long.

In this sample, this clone turned up once. This chain connects TRBV7-8 to TRBJ1-6; tentative D call: TRBD1 (6 bases). The ends were cut back, 5 bases at V and 9 bases at J, with 20 bases in the middle. The CDR3 is 16 residues long. Looked up from germline, CDR1 is SGHVS and CDR2 is FQNEAQ. CDR3 sequence: CASSQRDGQLLSPLHF. CDR3 sequence (DNA): TGTGCCAGCAGCCAAAGGGATGGACAGCTACTTTCACCCCTCCACTTT.

The chain couples TRBV5-1 to TRBJ2-2; 7 bases map to TRBD2. Per the germline V gene, CDR1 is SGHRS and CDR2 is YFSETQ. This CDR3 contains 14 residues. The V and J ends lost 0 bases and 9 bases, in that order; junction bases with no gene match: 5. The CDR3 nucleotides are TGCGCCAGCAGCTTGGATCAGGGACTACGGGAGCTGTTTTTT. This gives the protein CASSLDQGLRELFF.

This rearrangement joins TRBV27 to TRBJ2-5; the match to TRBD2 covers 8 bases. With 5 bases clipped from V and 2 bases from J, the junction kept 7 bases outside the gene matches. CDR3 length equals 15 residues. From germline, CDR1 is MNHEY and CDR2 SMNVEV (reference sequence). The CDR3 DNA reads TGTGCCAGCAGTGGTGCGGGACTAGGACAAGAGACCCAGTACTTC. Amino acids: CASSGAGLGQETQYF.

CDR3 sequence: CASSEWANGYTF. The CDR3 nucleotides are TGTGCCAGCAGTGAATGGGCCAATGGCTACACCTTC. This chain uses TRBV6-1 with TRBJ1-2; D is uncertain. CDR3 length: 12 residues. V was trimmed by 2 bases and J by 6 bases, leaving 7 bases between them. CDR1 MNHNS and CDR2 SASEGT come from the germline V gene.

On this clone itself: The junction and the germline gene differ at one end; a read error may be behind it. This CDR3 reads CASTVAGGPGETQYF. The CDR3 DNA sequence: TGTGCCAGCACCGTAGCGGGAGGGCCAGGAGAGACCCAGTACTTC. J is TRBJ2-5 and V is TRBV9; 11 bases align to TRBD2. Germline V gene data show CDR1 as SGDLS and CDR2 as YYNGEE. This CDR3 is built from 15 residues.